The 26 T cell receptor beta chains below come from one sample, sequenced in a study of response to subunit inactivated influenza vaccine. A single record per CDR3 protein comes from TCRdb applying MiXCR to the RT-PCR reads. The data contain approximately 530,000 distinct CDR3 sequences, around 8% of them singletons. The specimen comprised PBMCs from blood, sampled around 25 months after vaccination. The receptors shown here come from a man aged 45 to 75 who received an inactivated influenza vaccine.

This clonotype was seen many times. This chain joins TRBV5-5 and TRBJ1-5; possibly TRBD1 for D (5 bases). This CDR3 is 15 amino acids long. The germline CDR1 and CDR2 sequences are SGHKS and YYEKEE (reference sequence). Trimming cost V 3 bases and J 7 bases, with 17 bases left between them. The CDR3 DNA reads as TGTGCCAGCAGCTACGTAGCGGGGGTAGGGCAGCCCCAGCATTTT. It is translated as CASSYVAGVGQPQHF. Based on the CDR3 plus reference TRBV5-5 and TRBJ1-5, the full variable domain is DAGVTQSPTHLIKTRGQQVTLRCSPISGHKSVSWYQQVLGQGPQFIFQYYEKEERGRGNFPDRFSARQFPNYSSELNVNALLLGDSALYLCASSYVAGVGQPQHFGDGTRLSIL.

This clonotype occurred a few times. V is TRBV11-2 and J is TRBJ2-2; D gene ambiguous. Germline values: CDR1 SGHAT, CDR2 FQNNGV. The V gene lost 4 bases and the J gene lost 0 bases, with 15 bases spanning the gap. This CDR3 region has 17 residues. DNA for the CDR3: TGTGCCAGCAGCTCACTTAAGACGTACTCGAACACCGGGGAGCTGTTTTTT. Its translation: CASSSLKTYSNTGELFF.

The rearrangement joins TRBV20-1 to TRBJ1-5; D is unclear. The CDR3 loop spans 15 amino acids. Trimming shortened V by 3 bases and J by 0 bases, and 12 bases separated the two germline ends. Germline values: CDR1 DFQATT, CDR2 SNEGSKA (reference sequence). CDR3 DNA sequence: TGCAGTGCTAGTTATCGGCGGCTTAGCAATCAGCCCCAGCATTTT. The encoded protein is CSASYRRLSNQPQHF.

There are many counts of this clonotype. The chain has TRBV24-1 and TRBJ2-5, with TRBD2 matching 12 bases. J was trimmed by 2 bases and V by 2 bases; bases with no gene match: 11. CDR1 is KGHDR and CDR2 is SFDVKD in the germline V gene. The CDR3 length is 19 residues. CDR3 DNA sequence: TGTGCCACCAGTGATTCGACTAGCGGGAGTTGGAGTGGTCAAGAGACCCAGTACTTC. It yields the protein CATSDSTSGSWSGQETQYF.

The table lists this clonotype with a few counts. The V gene is TRBV24-1, the J gene TRBJ2-1; D unclear. Germline values: CDR1 KGHDR, CDR2 SFDVKD. The V and J ends lost 5 bases and 6 bases respectively, with 16 bases between them. The CDR3 is 15 amino acids. The CDR3 region has the DNA TGTGCCACCAGTGCCCAGCCCATGTCCGCCAATGAGCAGTTCTTC. Protein product: CATSAQPMSANEQFF.

The rearrangement joins TRBV10-3 to TRBJ1-5; 9 nucleotides line up with TRBD1. The CDR3 loop spans 15 amino acids. Germline values: CDR1 ENHRY, CDR2 SYGVKD. J gave up 5 bases and V 0 bases, and 2 bases lay outside the gene matches. This CDR3 is CAISESRQGDQPQHF. The CDR3, as DNA: TGTGCCATCAGTGAGTCCCGACAGGGGGATCAGCCCCAGCATTTT.

The chain recombines TRBV28 with TRBJ1-2; 8 bases map to TRBD1. Trimming cost V 9 bases and J 4 bases; bases outside gene matches: 7. Germline V gene sequence: CDR1 MDHEN, CDR2 SYDVKM. The CDR3 loop spans 13 amino acids. CDR3 bases: TGTGCCAGTGACAGGGGAGGGGGCTATGGCTACACCTTC. It translates to CASDRGGGYGYTF.

This clonotype occurred many times. V is TRBV28 and J is TRBJ2-1; 10 bases are a match to TRBD1. Losses at the gene ends were 6 bases for V and 0 bases for J; bases not matched to a gene: 2. This CDR3 has 15 amino acids. The germline CDR1 and CDR2 sequences are MDHEN and SYDVKM. The chain's CDR3 is CASSWTGGSYNEQFF. DNA for the CDR3: TGTGCCAGCAGCTGGACAGGGGGCTCCTACAATGAGCAGTTCTTC.

The V call is TRBV29-1, the J call TRBJ2-7; maybe TRBD1 (6 bases). Trimming took 4 bases from V and 0 from J, leaving 16 bases between them. The CDR3 totals 15 residues. Per germline, CDR1 SQVTM and CDR2 ANQGSEA. The CDR3 DNA reads TGCAGCGTTGCACCTACAGGGCATAGCTCCTACGAGCAGTACTTC. This translates into CSVAPTGHSSYEQYF.

This clonotype has just a few counts. The rearrangement uses TRBV9 and TRBJ2-1; D might be TRBD2 (6 bases). From germline, CDR1 is SGDLS and CDR2 YYNGEE. Trimming took 3 bases from V and 2 from J, leaving 24 bases between them. CDR3 length: 19 amino acids. The CDR3 sequence: CASSGSSSLGGTAYNEQFF. The CDR3 DNA is TGTGCCAGCAGCGGGTCATCCTCGCTGGGGGGAACCGCCTACAATGAGCAGTTCTTC.

Only a few counts were recorded for this clonotype. The rearrangement links TRBV7-2 to TRBJ2-7; 9 bases agree with TRBD2. CDR3 length: 15 residues. Germline CDR1 SGHTA, CDR2 FQGNSA. Trimming removed 5 bases from V and 9 bases from J; junction bases left unmatched: 14. CDR3 sequence (DNA): TGTGCCAGCAGCCCCATGCACGCGGGGGGGCTCGGGCAGTACTTC. It is translated as CASSPMHAGGLGQYF.

This clonotype appeared a few times. The V and J genes are TRBV5-1 and TRBJ2-1; D is unclear. Per the germline V gene, CDR1 is SGHRS and CDR2 is YFSETQ. V dropped 0 bases and J dropped 2 bases, with 9 bases sitting between them. The CDR3 runs to 15 residues. This CDR3 reads CASSLERIAYNEQFF. CDR3 nucleotide sequence: TGCGCCAGCAGCTTGGAGAGGATCGCCTACAATGAGCAGTTCTTC.

V and J are TRBV18 and TRBJ2-5, with TRBD1 identical over 8 bases. Germline CDR1 and CDR2: KGHSH and LQKENI. CDR3 size: 15 residues. The junction had 6 bases not matched to a gene; V was cut back by 5 bases and J by 1 base. The chain's CDR3 is CASSVRQGSQETQYF. CDR3 nucleotides: TGTGCCAGCTCAGTGCGACAGGGGTCCCAAGAGACCCAGTACTTC.

This clonotype has a count of ten or more. The V gene is TRBV20-1, the J gene TRBJ1-1, with D uncertain. This CDR3 comprises 13 residues. The germline gives CDR1 DFQATT, CDR2 SNEGSKA (reference sequence). Between the trimmed V and J ends, which lost 3 bases and 8 bases, there was a span of 16 bases. The CDR3 DNA is TGCAGTGCTAGGTCCCGGGCGGGGATCGAAGCTTTCTTT. This translates into CSARSRAGIEAFF.

This clonotype was picked up a small number of times. This rearrangement joins TRBV6-5 to TRBJ1-6; 12 bases are a match to TRBD1. Looked up from germline, CDR1 is MNHEY and CDR2 is SVGAGI. This CDR3 spans 17 amino acids. Trimming took 0 bases from V and 7 from J; bases not matched to a gene: 4. The CDR3 reads CASSYSGQGASNSPLHF. Here the CDR3 DNA reads TGTGCCAGCAGTTACTCGGGACAGGGGGCCTCAAATTCACCCCTCCACTTT.

This clonotype was detected a few times. V and J are TRBV7-2 and TRBJ2-5, with D perhaps matching TRBD1 or TRBD2 (6 bases each). Trimming pared 5 bases from V and 6 bases from J, leaving 16 bases between. The germline V gene encodes CDR1 SGHTA and CDR2 FQGNSA. CDR3 length: 14 amino acids. The CDR3 spells CASSPGQGRQTQYF. The DNA for the CDR3 is TGTGCCAGCAGCCCGGGGCAGGGGAGGCAGACCCAGTACTTC.

Only a few counts were recorded for this clonotype. The rearrangement links TRBV7-2 to TRBJ2-5; D is perhaps TRBD1 (5 bases). This CDR3 has 17 residues. Germline V gene sequence: CDR1 SGHTA, CDR2 FQGNSA. The germline V and J ends were trimmed by 4 bases and 2 bases, with 20 bases remaining between them. The CDR3 spells CASSSITGGPRQETQYF. For the CDR3, the DNA is TGTGCCAGCAGCTCCATTACAGGTGGACCCAGACAAGAGACCCAGTACTTC.

V usage is TRBV5-1 and J usage is TRBJ1-4; 10 positions agree with TRBD1. The V and J ends lost 2 bases and 6 bases, in that order; junction bases with no gene match: 10. The CDR3 has 17 residues. The V gene's germline CDR1 is SGHRS and CDR2 YFSETQ. The CDR3: CASSFNPPGQGYEKLFF. The CDR3 region has the DNA TGCGCCAGCAGCTTCAATCCACCGGGACAGGGGTATGAAAAACTGTTTTTT.

This clonotype has ten or more counts. V is TRBV29-1 and J is TRBJ1-4; no firm D call. CDR3 length equals 12 residues. Trimming cost V 5 bases and J 0 bases, with 4 bases left between them. CDR1 and CDR2 from the germline V gene are SQVTM and ANQGSEA. The CDR3 is CSVSATNEKLFF. The CDR3 DNA sequence: TGCAGCGTTTCAGCAACTAATGAAAAACTGTTTTTT. Full variable domain (rest looked up from reference TRBV29-1 and TRBJ1-4): SAVISQKPSRDICQRGTSLTIQCQVDSQVTMMFWYRQQPGQSLTLIATANQGSEATYESGFVIDKFPISRPNLTFSTLTVSNMSPEDSSIYLCSVSATNEKLFFGSGTQLSVL.

This clonotype has just a few counts. The rearrangement links TRBV29-1 to TRBJ2-1; TRBD2 agrees at 8 bases. The CDR3 contains 12 residues. Germline lookup yields CDR1 SQVTM and CDR2 ANQGSEA. Germline trimming cut 6 bases from V and 9 bases from J; bases unmatched to any gene: 7. The CDR3 DNA reads TGCAGCGTGGCGGGACTAGTCATTGAGCAGTTCTTC. Amino acids: CSVAGLVIEQFF.

This clonotype turned up a few times. The CDR3 reads CASSLVSGEAFF. The CDR3, as DNA: TGTGCCAGCAGCTTGGTTTCAGGGGAAGCTTTCTTT. The rearrangement joins TRBV5-5 to TRBJ1-1, with a tentative D call TRBD1 (5 bases). The CDR3 sequence is 12 residues long. Germline-derived CDR1 and CDR2 are SGHKS and YYEKEE (reference sequence). Trimming took off 0 bases at V and 8 bases at J, with 8 bases between the two ends.

This clonotype has ten or more counts. The CDR3 loop reads CASSVGTDYEQYF. The CDR3 DNA follows: TGCGCCAGCAGCGTCGGGACAGACTACGAGCAGTACTTC. The rearrangement uses TRBV5-1 and TRBJ2-7, with 7 nucleotides matching TRBD1. CDR3 size: 13 residues. V dropped 4 bases and J dropped 3; count of bases not matched to a gene: 4. Looked up from germline, CDR1 is SGHRS and CDR2 is YFSETQ. Together with reference TRBV5-1 and TRBJ2-7, the CDR3 gives the full variable domain: KAGVTQTPRYLIKTRGQQVTLSCSPISGHRSVSWYQQTPGQGLQFLFEYFSETQRNKGNFPGRFSGRQFSNSRSEMNVSTLELGDSALYLCASSVGTDYEQYFGPGTRLTVT.

This clonotype was picked up a small number of times. This chain uses TRBV5-1 with TRBJ1-1, with TRBD1 matching 7 bases. This CDR3 region has 14 residues. The germline V gene encodes CDR1 SGHRS and CDR2 YFSETQ. With 4 bases clipped from V and 4 bases from J, the junction kept 7 bases outside the gene matches. The CDR3: CASSTGAAGTEAFF. The CDR3 bases are TGCGCCAGCAGCACAGGGGCGGCGGGCACTGAAGCTTTCTTT.

The chain joins TRBV4-2 to TRBJ2-6, with D tentatively TRBD1 (5 bases). CDR1 and CDR2 (germline): LGHNA, YNFKEQ. This CDR3 is built from 16 residues. Trimming cost V 4 bases and J 1 base, with 11 bases left between them. The CDR3 protein is CASSPTTESGANVLTF. The CDR3 nucleotides read TGTGCCAGCAGCCCTACGACAGAGTCTGGGGCCAACGTCCTGACTTTC.

The V gene is TRBV20-1, the J gene TRBJ2-7, with a possible D match to TRBD2 (6 bases). Trimming removed 5 bases from V and 4 bases from J, with 12 bases in between. CDR1 is DFQATT and CDR2 is SNEGSKA in the germline V gene (reference sequence). The CDR3 covers 12 residues. CDR3 amino acids: CSAPRDLYEQYF. The CDR3 nucleotides read TGCAGTGCTCCCCGGGACTTGTACGAGCAGTACTTC.

Notes on this clonotype: Mismatch with germline at one junction end may stem from a read error. V gene TRBV27 combines with J gene TRBJ2-2; D unresolved. CDR1 MNHEY and CDR2 SMNVEV come from the germline V gene (reference sequence). This CDR3 spans 14 amino acids. The CDR3 nucleotides read TGTGCCAGCAGTTTATCTGGGAACCCCGGGGAGCTGTTTTTT. Translated: CASSLSGNPGELFF.